One sample yielded the 10 T cell receptor beta chains listed below, sequenced in a study of blood T cell repertoires in COVID-19. Libraries were prepared by immunoSEQ multiplex PCR; TCRdb keeps only in-frame clonotypes and omits some of them. The table has about 150,000 clones, approximately 80% seen once; the top ten hold 12%. Sequencing was done on a sample of peripheral blood. All receptors derive from a woman aged 55-70 years with COVID-19, enrolled during active disease.

J is TRBJ2-1 and V is TRBV12-5; 10 nucleotides line up with TRBD1. This CDR3 spans 18 amino acids. Germline trimming cut 0 bases from V and 3 bases from J; bases unmatched to any gene: 8. Germline loops: CDR1 LGHNT, CDR2 FRNRAP. CDR3 sequence: CASGLVSVGQGHYNEQFF. CDR3 coding DNA: TGTGCTAGTGGTTTGGTATCCGTGGGACAGGGGCACTACAATGAGCAGTTCTTC. The whole variable domain, filled in from reference TRBV12-5 and TRBJ2-1, reads DARVTQTPRHKVTEMGQEVTMRCQPILGHNTVFWYRQTMMQGLELLAYFRNRAPLDDSGMPKDRFSAEMPDATLATLKIQPSEPRDSAVYFCASGLVSVGQGHYNEQFFGPGTRLTVL.

The chain employs TRBV25-1 and TRBJ1-4, with 7 bases that match TRBD1. The CDR3 spans 14 residues. Per germline, CDR1 MGHDK and CDR2 SYGVNS. V gave up 0 bases and J gave up 11 bases; unmatched junction bases: 6. The CDR3 DNA follows: TGTGCCAGCAGTGAATATGGGACAGCATTGAAACTGTTTTTT. Translating gives CASSEYGTALKLFF.

This chain connects TRBV7-8 to TRBJ1-5; D is perhaps TRBD1 (6 bases). The germline V gene has CDR1 SGHVS and CDR2 FQNEAQ. With 6 bases removed from V and 2 bases from J, the gap between germline ends came to 20 bases. CDR3 size: 17 residues. For the CDR3, the DNA is TGTGCCAGCAGGCCACAGGGTAGACAATTCGGCAATCAGCCCCAGCATTTT. Encoded protein: CASRPQGRQFGNQPQHF. The full variable domain, completed using reference TRBV7-8 and TRBJ1-5, is GAGVSQSPRYKVAKRGQDVALRCDPISGHVSLFWYQQALGQGPEFLTYFQNEAQLDKSGLPSDRFFAERPEGSVSTLKIQRTQQEDSAVYLCASRPQGRQFGNQPQHFGDGTRLSIL.

The chain employs TRBV27 and TRBJ2-7, with 9 bases fitting TRBD1. The J segment lost 7 bases and the V segment lost 5 bases, leaving 6 bases of the junction unmatched. The CDR3 is 13 amino acids. From germline, CDR1 is MNHEY and CDR2 SMNVEV (reference sequence). The CDR3 loop is CASSPGQGIEQYF. The CDR3 region has the DNA TGTGCCAGCAGTCCGGGACAGGGAATTGAGCAGTACTTC.

The chain employs TRBV12-3 or TRBV12-4 and TRBJ1-2, with a weak D call TRBD1 (5 bases). Trimming removed 3 bases from V and 2 bases from J, with 7 bases in between. The CDR3 extends over 13 amino acids. This CDR3 reads CASSFSGNYGYTF. CDR3 sequence (DNA): TGTGCCAGCAGTTTCTCAGGGAACTATGGCTACACCTTC.

The chain employs TRBV19 and TRBJ1-3; D unresolved. The CDR3 is 14 amino acids. V lost 3 bases and J lost 4, with 10 bases in between. Germline V gene sequence: CDR1 LNHDA, CDR2 SQIVND (reference sequence). CDR3: CASSISFSGNTIYF. CDR3 nucleotide sequence: TGTGCCAGTAGTATTTCCTTTTCCGGAAACACCATATATTTT.

This clone was seen only a few times. The chain has TRBV5-8 and TRBJ1-5; TRBD1 matches at 7 bases. CDR1 is SGHTS and CDR2 is YDEGEE in the germline V gene. CDR3 length: 17 residues. With 0 bases clipped from V and 0 bases from J, the junction kept 6 bases outside the gene matches. CDR3 DNA: TGTGCCAGCAGCTTGGTTCGGACAGGTATTAGCAATCAGCCCCAGCATTTT. This gives the protein CASSLVRTGISNQPQHF. The variable domain in full, completed from reference TRBV5-8 and TRBJ1-5, reads EAGVTQSPTHLIKTRGQQATLRCSPISGHTSVYWYQQALGLGLQFLLWYDEGEERNRGNFPPRFSGRQFPNYSSELNVNALELEDSALYLCASSLVRTGISNQPQHFGDGTRLSIL.

The rearrangement links TRBV7-9 to TRBJ1-1; D not resolved. Trimming removed 3 bases from V and 0 bases from J, with 2 bases in between. CDR1 and CDR2 (germline): SEHNR, FQNEAQ (reference sequence). The CDR3 consists of 12 residues. CDR3 residues: CASSFMNTEAFF. CDR3 sequence (DNA): TGTGCCAGCAGCTTCATGAACACTGAAGCTTTCTTT.

The chain couples TRBV2 to TRBJ1-2; 7 nucleotides match TRBD1. Trimming took 8 bases from V and 8 from J; bases not matched to a gene: 20. CDR1 is SNHLY and CDR2 is FYNNEI in the germline V gene. CDR3 length: 16 amino acids. CDR3 nucleotide sequence: TGTGCCAGCGGCAAGGGACAGTCAGGGCACAGTGGAGGCTACACCTTC. Protein: CASGKGQSGHSGGYTF.

The rearrangement joins TRBV7-9 to TRBJ1-3, with 7 bases matching TRBD1. The CDR3 has 14 residues. The V segment lost 5 bases and the J segment 2 bases; nucleotides outside the gene matches: 3. The germline CDR1 and CDR2 sequences are SEHNR and FQNEAQ (reference sequence). The CDR3 region has the DNA TGTGCCAGCAGCGACGGGACAGCTGGAAACACCATATATTTT. It is translated as CASSDGTAGNTIYF.